Shown below are 5 T cell receptor beta chains from a single sample sequenced in a study of shared clonotypes between healthy human individuals. Some clones are missing from TCRdb's copy, which holds only in-frame ones; the method was immunoSEQ multiplex PCR. In the table there are millions of clones, over 85% of which are singletons. Sequenced: naive CD4+ T cells sorted from blood. Subset here: CD45RA+ positively selected. Receptors were obtained from a man between 18 and 35 years old in good health.

A note on this clone: Other DNA sequences in the same sample also yield this CDR3. The rearrangement joins TRBV19 to TRBJ2-7, with a tentative D call TRBD2 (5 bases). The V end was cut by 4 bases, the J end by 2 bases, with 9 bases between. The germline CDR1 and CDR2 sequences are LNHDA and SQIVND (reference sequence). This CDR3 region has 13 residues. The CDR3 reads CASSTGLAYEQYF. As DNA, the CDR3 is TGTGCCAGTAGTACCGGACTGGCCTACGAGCAGTACTTC.

V gene TRBV28 combines with J gene TRBJ2-1, with 10 positions matching TRBD2. Trimming at V came to 5 bases and at J to 6 bases, leaving 7 bases not matched to a gene. CDR3 size: 15 residues. The germline gives CDR1 MDHEN, CDR2 SYDVKM. This CDR3 reads CASSLPSGGRNEQFF. In DNA, the CDR3 is TGTGCCAGCAGTCTACCTAGCGGGGGCCGCAATGAGCAGTTCTTC.

The chain links TRBV7-6 to TRBJ2-1; no clear D gene. The ends were cut back, 5 bases at V and 4 bases at J, with 9 bases in the middle. CDR1 is SGHVS and CDR2 is FNYEAQ in the germline V gene. This CDR3 contains 13 residues. The CDR3 spells CASSQLGYNEQFF. The CDR3 region has the DNA TGTGCCAGCAGCCAACTGGGGTACAATGAGCAGTTCTTC.

The chain carries TRBV19 and TRBJ2-3, with 10 bases aligning to TRBD1. The germline gives CDR1 LNHDA, CDR2 SQIVND (reference sequence). Trimming cost V 4 bases and J 5 bases; bases outside gene matches: 9. CDR3 length equals 16 residues. The CDR3 reads CASSTRQGATGDTQYF. For the CDR3, the DNA is TGTGCCAGTAGTACCCGACAGGGGGCGACTGGAGATACGCAGTATTTT.

This chain links TRBV7-2 with TRBJ1-4, with no clear D. This CDR3 comprises 15 residues. The germline CDR1 and CDR2 sequences are SGHTA and FQGNSA. V lost 1 base and J lost 8, with 14 bases in between. CDR3 coding DNA: TGTGCCAGCAGCTTAGGCGGGGTAGTCGGGGAAAAACTGTTTTTT. It codes for CASSLGGVVGEKLFF.